Detailed here is one T cell receptor (beta chain). Its antigen is unidentified. V lost 1 base to trimming and J lost 2 bases, with 8 bases between them. The CDR3 totals 14 residues. CDR1 is SNHLY, CDR2 FYNNEI, per germline. Survey level was the resolution at which the v3.0 immunoSEQ assay ran. Assay: immunoSEQ multiplex PCR; the TCRdb copy retains only in-frame clones and omits some. The sample contains over 7,000 clones, roughly four fifths of which appear only once. This specimen belongs to a study of long-term antiretroviral therapy in people with HIV. Findings and limits, study-wide: Clones with expansion before ART led the repertoire at all time points.

The sample in question was unsorted PBMCs, obtained 0.1 years after starting antiretroviral therapy. The genes are TRBV2 and TRBJ1-2; D is unclear. This TCR was recovered from a man aged 40-49 years with HIV. The CDR3 nucleotides are TGTGCCAGCAGTGAAGGGAGGGCCAACTATGGCTACACCTTC. As protein: CASSEGRANYGYTF.